Following are 24 T cell receptor beta chains from one sample sequenced in a study of OX40 agonist ivuxolimab in advanced cancers. Assay: immunoSEQ multiplex PCR; the TCRdb copy retains only in-frame clones and omits some. The repertoire holds more than 60,000 clones, with about 86% as singletons. This material consisted of CD4+ or CD8+ T cells sorted from blood, taken in a trial of the OX40 agonist ivuxolimab. The receptors derive from an adult with an advanced solid tumor such as melanoma, head and neck, liver or kidney cancer.

V and J are TRBV11-2 and TRBJ1-6; 7 nucleotides align to TRBD1. The germline V gene has CDR1 SGHAT and CDR2 FQNNGV. J was trimmed by 8 bases and V by 5 bases; bases with no gene match: 9. The CDR3 totals 15 residues. The CDR3 DNA follows: TGTGCCAGCAGCAACGGGGGGACAGCCCATTCACCCCTCCACTTT. Translation gives CASSNGGTAHSPLHF.

This rearrangement joins TRBV5-1 to TRBJ1-1; D perhaps matches TRBD1 (6 bases). The CDR3 sequence is 14 residues long. CDR1 is SGHRS and CDR2 is YFSETQ in the germline V gene. Trimming pared 4 bases from V and 1 base from J, leaving 11 bases between. For the CDR3, the DNA is TGCGCCAGCAGCATTATACAGGGGAACACTGAAGCTTTCTTT. Translation: CASSIIQGNTEAFF. Together with reference TRBV5-1 and TRBJ1-1, the CDR3 gives the full variable domain: KAGVTQTPRYLIKTRGQQVTLSCSPISGHRSVSWYQQTPGQGLQFLFEYFSETQRNKGNFPGRFSGRQFSNSRSEMNVSTLELGDSALYLCASSIIQGNTEAFFGQGTRLTVV.

The chain combines TRBV5-1 with TRBJ1-2, with 9 nucleotides matching TRBD1. Looked up from germline, CDR1 is SGHRS and CDR2 is YFSETQ. This CDR3 has 16 amino acids. V lost 4 bases and J lost 3; bases outside the gene matches: 10. CDR3 DNA: TGCGCCAGCAGCATTTCCCCGGACAGGGGAGACTATGGCTACACCTTC. Its translation is CASSISPDRGDYGYTF.

This clone was observed a handful of times. The sample has other DNA sequences that encode this CDR3 too. The CDR3 bases are TGTGCCAGCAGCCTCGTATCCGGAGTCTATGGCTACACCTTC. Amino acids: CASSLVSGVYGYTF. The genes are TRBV11-2 and TRBJ1-2; no definite D call. V lost 5 bases and J lost 4, with 14 bases in between. The CDR3 spans 14 residues. Germline V lookup: CDR1 SGHAT, CDR2 FQNNGV. The complete variable domain, with remaining parts taken from reference TRBV11-2 and TRBJ1-2, reads EAGVAQSPRYKIIEKRQSVAFWCNPISGHATLYWYQQILGQGPKLLIQFQNNGVVDDSQLPKDRFSAERLKGVDSTLKIQPAKLEDSAVYLCASSLVSGVYGYTFGSGTRLTVV.

The chain carries TRBV28 and TRBJ1-2; weak D call: TRBD1 (5 bases). Germline V gene lookup returns CDR1 MDHEN and CDR2 SYDVKM. This CDR3 comprises 14 residues. V was shortened by 3 bases and J by 4 bases, with 12 bases between the two germline ends. DNA for the CDR3: TGTGCCAGCAGTTTGATCGAGGGGACCTATGGCTACACCTTC. Its translation is CASSLIEGTYGYTF.

This sequence joins TRBV19 and TRBJ2-7; D gene uncertain. The ends were cut back, 9 bases at V and 4 bases at J, with 16 bases in the middle. CDR1 and CDR2 (germline): LNHDA, SQIVND (reference sequence). The CDR3 is made up of 13 amino acids. The CDR3 sequence is CASSREVTYEQYF. The CDR3 bases are TGTGCCAGCTCAAGGGAAGTTACGTACGAGCAGTACTTC.

This clone was recorded once. The V gene is TRBV7-3, the J gene TRBJ1-6; TRBD1 might be the D (6 bases). Per the germline V gene, CDR1 is SGHTA and CDR2 is FQGTGA. CDR3 size: 15 residues. Trimming stripped 2 bases from V and 3 bases from J, with 8 bases between. The CDR3 nucleotides are TGTGCCAGCAGCTTAGGGACAAGCTATAATTCACCCCTCCACTTT. Translating gives CASSLGTSYNSPLHF.

The chain employs TRBV21-1 and TRBJ2-5; the D call of TRBD1 is as the table states it, not checked on the DNA. The tail of the sequence fits TRBJ2-7 better, so the J call may be wrong. TRBV21-1 is a pseudogene. The CDR3 has 14 residues. For the CDR3, the DNA is TGTGCCAGGAAAAATGGACAGGCTTCCCACGAGCAGTACTTC. This codes for CARKNGQASHEQYF.

This clone was counted a few times. This chain links TRBV2 with TRBJ1-6; the D gene is possibly TRBD1 (5 bases). Per the germline V gene, CDR1 is SNHLY and CDR2 is FYNNEI. V lost 7 bases to trimming and J lost 6 bases, with 13 bases between them. CDR3 length equals 14 residues. The CDR3 DNA is TGTGCCAGCAATACGAATCAGGGTAATTCACCCCTCCACTTT. It is translated as CASNTNQGNSPLHF.

The chain combines TRBV28 with TRBJ2-5; the D gene is possibly TRBD2 (5 bases). V lost 8 bases and J lost 1, with 8 bases in between. This CDR3 spans 12 amino acids. Germline V lookup: CDR1 MDHEN, CDR2 SYDVKM. The CDR3 DNA is TGTGCCAGCGGAGCGGCCCAAGAGACCCAGTACTTC. It specifies CASGAAQETQYF.

In nucleotides, the CDR3 is TGTGCCAGCAGTGAAGCGCGCGGGGGGGCGGTCAATGAGCAGTTCTTC. Translated: CASSEARGGAVNEQFF. The chain is built from TRBV2 and TRBJ2-1; TRBD2 matches at 9 bases. CDR1 is SNHLY, CDR2 FYNNEI, per germline. The CDR3 loop spans 16 amino acids. The V gene end was trimmed by 0 bases and the J gene end by 6 bases; junction bases not matched to a gene: 6.

This clone has just one count. CDR3 bases: TGTGCCAGCAACAACAGGGGCGGGCGGGGGGTAAGCACAGATACGCAGTATTTT. Its translation is CASNNRGGRGVSTDTQYF. The rearrangement joins TRBV5-4 to TRBJ2-3, with D possibly TRBD2 on 8 matching bases. The CDR3 runs to 18 residues. The V gene lost 6 bases and the J gene lost 0 bases, with 23 bases spanning the gap. Germline CDR1 SGHNT, CDR2 YYREEE (reference sequence). Using reference TRBV5-4 and TRBJ2-3 for the parts outside the CDR3, the full variable domain is ETGVTQSPTHLIKTRGQQVTLRCSSQSGHNTVSWYQQALGQGPQFIFQYYREEENGRGNFPPRFSGLQFPNYSSELNVNALELDDSALYLCASNNRGGRGVSTDTQYFGPGTRLTVL.

This chain connects TRBV7-3 to TRBJ2-7; 9 bases are a match to TRBD1. Germline V gene sequence: CDR1 SGHTA, CDR2 FQGTGA. Trimming at V came to 2 bases and at J to 3 bases, leaving 8 bases not matched to a gene. The CDR3 spans 16 residues. In DNA form, the CDR3 reads TGTGCCAGCAGCTTAGCCGGGACAGGGAGAAGCTACGAGCAGTACTTC. Its protein is CASSLAGTGRSYEQYF.

In its sample, this clone was seen once. This chain connects TRBV19 to TRBJ2-7; a possible D gene is TRBD2 (6 bases). Germline lookup yields CDR1 LNHDA and CDR2 SQIVND (reference sequence). V was cut by 4 bases and J by 3 bases, with 10 bases left in between. The CDR3 has 13 residues. CDR3 bases: TGTGCCAGTAGTACCCTGGGAGGCTACGAGCAGTACTTC. Its protein is CASSTLGGYEQYF. Full variable domain (remainder filled in from reference TRBV19 and TRBJ2-7): DGGITQSPKYLFRKEGQNVTLSCEQNLNHDAMYWYRQDPGQGLRLIYYSQIVNDFQKGDIAEGYSVSREKKESFPLTVTSAQKNPTAFYLCASSTLGGYEQYFGPGTRLTVT.

V gene TRBV10-3 combines with J gene TRBJ2-3; possibly TRBD1 for D (6 bases). CDR3 length equals 15 residues. Trimming took off 5 bases at V and 2 bases at J, with 14 bases between the two ends. Germline lookup yields CDR1 ENHRY and CDR2 SYGVKD. CDR3 protein: CAISSGNRVTDTQYF. DNA for the CDR3: TGTGCCATCAGTTCTGGGAACAGGGTCACAGATACGCAGTATTTT.

The count of this clone is one. This chain joins TRBV18 and TRBJ1-1; no definite D call. This CDR3 comprises 14 residues. Germline CDR1 is KGHSH and CDR2 is LQKENI. Trimming removed 3 bases from V and 4 bases from J, with 12 bases in between. The CDR3 DNA sequence: TGTGCCAGCTCACCCCAGGTCGGGCGCACTGAAGCTTTCTTT. It is translated as CASSPQVGRTEAFF.

The chain joins TRBV5-8 to TRBJ2-2, with TRBD2 as a possible D gene (6 bases). The germline V gene has CDR1 SGHTS and CDR2 YDEGEE. Trimming shortened V by 1 base and J by 10 bases, and 17 bases separated the two germline ends. This CDR3 has 15 amino acids. Here the CDR3 DNA reads TGTGCCAGCAGCTTGTTAGGGACTCGATTTAAGGAGCTGTTTTTT. Translation: CASSLLGTRFKELFF.

The sample holds one count of this clone. This chain connects TRBV18 to TRBJ1-1; 7 positions agree with TRBD1. Germline CDR1 is KGHSH and CDR2 is LQKENI. V lost 8 bases to trimming and J lost 2 bases; unmatched junction nucleotides: 11. CDR3 size: 15 residues. Here the CDR3 reads CASRTSQGTNTEAFF. The CDR3 bases are TGTGCCAGCCGAACCTCACAGGGGACCAACACTGAAGCTTTCTTT.

The gene calls are TRBV9 and TRBJ2-3; D is ambiguous. In germline, CDR1 is SGDLS, CDR2 YYNGEE. The CDR3 is 14 residues long. The germline V and J ends were trimmed by 0 bases and 8 bases, with 13 bases remaining between them. The CDR3 loop is CASSVVGMDSTQYF. CDR3 sequence (DNA): TGTGCCAGCAGCGTAGTAGGTATGGATAGTACGCAGTATTTT.

The CDR3 reads CASNPAGATTDTQYF. The CDR3 DNA is TGTGCCAGTAACCCAGCGGGCGCTACCACAGATACGCAGTATTTT. The chain couples TRBV19 to TRBJ2-3; TRBD2 is a possible D gene (6 bases). The length of the CDR3 is 15 residues. Trimming left V 7 bases short and J 2 bases short, with 16 bases between. Germline CDR1 reads LNHDA; CDR2 reads SQIVND (reference sequence).

The chain combines TRBV5-1 with TRBJ2-5, with 9 positions matching TRBD1. CDR1 SGHRS and CDR2 YFSETQ come from the germline V gene. With V trimmed by 3 bases and J by 4 bases, 4 bases remained unmatched. This CDR3 is 14 amino acids long. CDR3 bases: TGCGCCAGCAGCTGGACAGGGGAAAGAGAGACCCAGTACTTC. This sequence encodes CASSWTGERETQYF.

The chain links TRBV5-4 to TRBJ2-2; 7 nucleotides match TRBD1. This CDR3 spans 15 amino acids. The germline CDR1 and CDR2 sequences are SGHNT and YYREEE (reference sequence). V dropped 0 bases and J dropped 4; count of bases not matched to a gene: 3. The chain's CDR3 is CASSLGGGGTGELFF. The DNA of the CDR3 is TGTGCCAGCAGCTTGGGAGGGGGCGGCACCGGGGAGCTGTTTTTT.

V is TRBV6-9 and J is TRBJ2-6; D ambiguous. CDR3 length equals 12 residues. V dropped 8 bases and J dropped 5 bases, with 7 bases sitting between them. Germline V gene sequence: CDR1 MNHGY, CDR2 SVAAGI. The CDR3 DNA follows: TGTGCCAGCCAAAGTCGGGCCAACGTCCTGACTTTC. This gives the protein CASQSRANVLTF.

The gene calls are TRBV20-1 and TRBJ2-5, with TRBD2 matching 8 bases. This CDR3 spans 11 amino acids. Trimming cost V 7 bases and J 5 bases; bases outside gene matches: 3. The germline CDR1 and CDR2 sequences are DFQATT and SNEGSKA (reference sequence). The CDR3 nucleotides read TGCAGTGTTAGCGGGGACGAGACCCAGTACTTC. Its protein product is CSVSGDETQYF.